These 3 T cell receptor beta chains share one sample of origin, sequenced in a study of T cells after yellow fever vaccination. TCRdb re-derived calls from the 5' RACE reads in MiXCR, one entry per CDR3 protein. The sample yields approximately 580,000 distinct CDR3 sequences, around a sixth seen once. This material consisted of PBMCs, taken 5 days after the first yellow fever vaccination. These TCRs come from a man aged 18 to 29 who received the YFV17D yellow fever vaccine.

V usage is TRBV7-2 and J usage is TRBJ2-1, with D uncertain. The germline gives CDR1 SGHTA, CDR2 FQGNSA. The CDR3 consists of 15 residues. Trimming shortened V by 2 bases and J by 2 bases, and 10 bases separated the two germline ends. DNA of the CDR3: TGTGCCAGCAGCTTATCCCTGACACCCTACAATGAGCAGTTCTTC. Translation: CASSLSLTPYNEQFF.

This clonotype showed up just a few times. The CDR3 DNA is TGCGCCACTAGAGAAGGGACCCGGCCCACCGGGGAGCTGTTTTTT. This sequence encodes CATREGTRPTGELFF. The gene calls are TRBV5-1 and TRBJ2-2, with D perhaps TRBD1 or TRBD2 (5 bases each). V lost 9 bases and J lost 4, with 19 bases in between. CDR3 length: 15 residues. CDR1 SGHRS and CDR2 YFSETQ come from the germline V gene.

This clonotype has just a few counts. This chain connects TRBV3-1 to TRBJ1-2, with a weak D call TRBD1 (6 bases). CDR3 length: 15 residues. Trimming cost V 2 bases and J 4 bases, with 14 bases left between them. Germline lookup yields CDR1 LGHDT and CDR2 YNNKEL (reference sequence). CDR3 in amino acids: CASSQSQGRGYGYTF. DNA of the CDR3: TGTGCCAGCAGCCAATCACAGGGAAGAGGCTATGGCTACACCTTC.